This TCR beta chain was captured by sequencing in a study of T cell changes during pregnancy in multiple sclerosis. There are 17 residues in the CDR3. Germline values: CDR1 KGHSH, CDR2 LQKENI. V was shortened by 2 bases and J by 0 bases, with 13 bases between the two germline ends. Clones were sequenced by immunoSEQ multiplex PCR, and TCRdb holds only the in-frame ones, with some missing. The sample contains around 100,000 clones, approximately 90% of which appear only once. V gene TRBV18 combines with J gene TRBJ1-4; D is perhaps TRBD1 (6 bases). The source was peripheral blood, collected in the second trimester of pregnancy. The clonotype comes from a female donor in good health, enrolled as a control in a pregnancy study. The CDR3 DNA reads as TGTGCCAGCTCACCAAATCCCCAGGGGACAACTAATGAAAAACTGTTTTTT. Translating gives CASSPNPQGTTNEKLFF.